The clone carrying this TCR beta chain was found a few times. RNA transcripts gave rise to amplified TCR beta CDR3 regions. With the HTBI primer set, the TCR CDR3 went through a first round of RT-PCR. TCRdb re-analysed the multiplex PCR reads in MiXCR, keeping a single row per CDR3 protein. Of under 400,000 distinct CDR3 sequences detected, 13% to 15% appear once; the ten largest clones hold under 25%. CDR1 and CDR2 (germline): SGHDT, YYEEEE. J was trimmed by 10 bases and V by 0 bases; bases with no gene match: 2. The CDR3 length is 14 residues. This sample stems from a study of T cells in Graves' hyperthyroidism and ophthalmopathy.

This receptor was taken from a woman in her sixties with Graves' ophthalmopathy. The sample was blood. The chain uses TRBV5-6 and TRBJ1-6; 9 bases agree with TRBD1. The CDR3 protein is CASSLGTGASPLHF. CDR3 nucleotide sequence: TGTGCCAGCAGCTTGGGGACAGGGGCGTCACCCCTCCACTTT.